This T cell receptor (beta chain) was sequenced in a study of blood T cell repertoires in COVID-19. This clone was picked up a small number of times. Method: immunoSEQ multiplex PCR; TCRdb's copy keeps in-frame clones and lacks some. The data show 120,000 or so clones, with 80% to 90% seen just once and more than 2% held by the top ten. In germline, CDR1 is SEHNR, CDR2 FQNEAQ (reference sequence). The CDR3 has 14 residues. Deletions cut 2 bases from V and 4 bases from J, with 9 bases between. Sequenced material: peripheral blood. The TCR was taken from a woman aged 50 to 60 with acute or convalescent COVID-19. V and J are TRBV7-9 and TRBJ1-5; D might be TRBD1 (5 bases). As DNA, the CDR3 is TGTGCCAGCAGCTTATCCTCAGGGAATCAGCCCCAGCATTTT. This codes for CASSLSSGNQPQHF.